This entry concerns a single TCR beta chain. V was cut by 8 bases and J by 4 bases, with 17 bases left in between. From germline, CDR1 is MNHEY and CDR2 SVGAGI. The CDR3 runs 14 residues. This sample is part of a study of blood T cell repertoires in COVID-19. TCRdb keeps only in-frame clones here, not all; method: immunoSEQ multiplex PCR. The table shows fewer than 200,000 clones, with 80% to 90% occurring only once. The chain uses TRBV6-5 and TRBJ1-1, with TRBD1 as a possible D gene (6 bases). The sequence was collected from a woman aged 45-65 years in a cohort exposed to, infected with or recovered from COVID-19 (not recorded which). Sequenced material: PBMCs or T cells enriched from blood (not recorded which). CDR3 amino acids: CASGPFSRGTEAFF. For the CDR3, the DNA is TGTGCCAGCGGTCCGTTCTCCAGGGGCACTGAAGCTTTCTTT.